This is a list of T cell receptor beta chains from one sample in a study of T cells expressing NK-cell markers. TCRdb reprocessed the 5' RACE reads and reports one entry per CDR3 protein, with no DNA. This repertoire includes 150,000 to 180,000 distinct CDR3 sequences. The sample consisted of blood T cells: a sorted CD56 or NKG2C T cell subset, CD4+ or CD8+ T cells, or bulk PBMC T cells (not recorded which). The receptor set was obtained from a woman between 45 and 60 years old in good health. Both conserved end residues are part of each CDR3. For some rows the clone size is stated as once, few or many, or as a class when expanded; others skip it.

J gene | V gene | clone size | CDR3 length | CDR3 protein
TRBJ2-2 | TRBV10-3 | medium-sized | 13 | CAISESETGELFF
TRBJ2-7 | TRBV4-1 | - | 13 | CASSPTNRYEQYF
TRBJ2-1 | TRBV7-8 | - | 16 | CASSSRTSGTGNEQFF
TRBJ2-7 | TRBV6-2/TRBV6-3 | - | 14 | CASSYSGRIYEQYF
TRBJ1-4 | TRBV14 | - | 14 | CASSQSGGREKLFF
TRBJ2-1 | TRBV15 | - | 17 | CATSSPAGGRGVDEQFF
TRBJ1-4 | TRBV24-1 | - | 11 | CATSEDEKLFF
TRBJ2-1 | TRBV20-1 | - | 17 | CSARDIKSGLAINEQFF
TRBJ2-1 | TRBV15 | - | 13 | CATRDRGPNEQFF
TRBJ2-2 | TRBV29-1 | - | 11 | CSVEDTGELFF
TRBJ2-1 | TRBV6-5 | - | 13 | CASSYSTPNEQFF
TRBJ2-3 | TRBV11-2 | - | 12 | CASSFPGDTQYF
TRBJ2-1 | TRBV11-2 | - | 13 | CASTPPGRNEQFF
TRBJ2-1 | TRBV20-1 | - | 12 | CSAPRSYNEQFF
TRBJ2-1 | TRBV5-6 | - | 12 | CASRDPGNEQFF
TRBJ2-5 | TRBV13 | - | 12 | CASSSEQETQYF
TRBJ2-7 | TRBV7-9 | - | 14 | CASSGGQGSYEQYF
TRBJ2-1 | TRBV6-5 | - | 15 | CASSPGLAGFNEQFF
TRBJ1-2 | TRBV6-5 | - | 15 | CASSSPGHIDYGYTF
TRBJ1-4 | TRBV13 | - | 14 | CASSFETGKSELFF
TRBJ2-5 | TRBV6-6 | - | 19 | CASSYPREGLAAVQETQYF
TRBJ2-1 | TRBV7-2 | - | 18 | CASSLSREATSSYNEQFF
TRBJ2-1 | TRBV29-1 | - | 17 | CSAVLNRGQGPVGEQFF
TRBJ2-3 | TRBV29-1 | - | 12 | CSVGGQYLAQYF
TRBJ2-5 | TRBV6-5 | - | 15 | CASSYGTGLWKTQYF
TRBJ1-1 | TRBV11-2 | - | 14 | CASSSRRDRVKAFF
TRBJ2-5 | TRBV5-1 | - | 15 | CASSLFTGERETQYF
TRBJ1-1 | TRBV5-1 | - | 13 | CASRIETYTEAFF
TRBJ2-1 | TRBV2 | - | 15 | CASSRGLAGLYEQFF
TRBJ2-7 | TRBV4-1 | - | 17 | CASSQGVQRGVAYEQYF
TRBJ1-1 | TRBV7-9 | - | 12 | CASSLAIAEAFF
TRBJ1-2 | TRBV29-1 | - | 14 | CSVEGGQTSYGYTF
TRBJ2-2 | TRBV19 | - | 12 | CASTPNTGELFF
TRBJ2-1 | TRBV19 | - | 13 | CATLDRGYNEQFF
TRBJ2-2 | TRBV5-1 | - | 15 | CASSFQREETGELFF
TRBJ2-7 | TRBV3-1 | - | 17 | CASSQVARGEPEHGQYF
TRBJ2-1 | TRBV3-1 | - | 16 | CASSQITGTSGSGQFF
TRBJ2-3 | TRBV27 | - | 16 | CASSPSSGGYTDTQYF
TRBJ2-2 | TRBV29-1 | - | 15 | CSVEEGTGGGGELFF
TRBJ2-2 | TRBV7-9 | - | 17 | CASSLAFGPTVTGELFF
TRBJ2-6 | TRBV10-3 | - | 19 | CAISDSGLEAFSGANVLTF
TRBJ2-1 | TRBV19 | - | 13 | CASRLSGAYEQFF
TRBJ2-1 | TRBV27 | - | 13 | CASSFGGLNEQFF
TRBJ2-3 | TRBV24-1 | - | 17 | CATSDFTGGFVTDTQYF
TRBJ2-2 | TRBV5-6 | - | 16 | CASSFALSGPTGELFF
TRBJ2-1 | TRBV3-1 | - | 18 | CASAQGLAGVRSANEQFF
TRBJ2-2 | TRBV4-1 | - | 13 | CASSQYGTGELFF
TRBJ2-3 | TRBV2 | - | 15 | CASSESAGAGDTQYF
TRBJ1-4 | TRBV12-3/TRBV12-4 | - | 14 | CASREGRNNEKLFF
TRBJ1-2 | TRBV12-3/TRBV12-4 | - | 14 | CASSSLGRSYGYTF
TRBJ2-7 | TRBV27 | - | 12 | CASSFGSGEQYF
TRBJ2-2 | TRBV9 | - | 12 | CASRDNTGELFF
TRBJ1-4 | TRBV27 | - | 16 | CASSLIRTGVVEKLFF
TRBJ2-5 | TRBV7-9 | - | 14 | CASRTGGGQETQYF
TRBJ2-7 | TRBV3-1 | - | 13 | CASSQGTDYEQYF
TRBJ1-3 | TRBV27 | - | 16 | CASSTYTPGAGNTIYF
TRBJ1-1 | TRBV4-2 | - | 13 | CASSLSRTSEAFF
TRBJ2-1 | TRBV6-5 | - | 12 | CASSSGLLEQFF
TRBJ2-5 | TRBV9 | - | 16 | CASSVDGGRAEETQYF